The clone carrying this T cell receptor (beta chain) was detected only once. The antigen remains undetermined. These data belong to a study of vaccination effects on CD4 cells after COVID-19. CD4+ T cell isolation took place after 10 days of culture. Each person got two doses of an mRNA SARS-CoV-2 vaccine, BNT162b2 or mRNA-1273. A half-medium replacement with IL-2 medium was carried out on days 3 and 7. Germline values: CDR1 LGHDT, CDR2 YNNKEL (reference sequence). This CDR3 spans 14 amino acids. Trimming shortened V by 1 base and J by 2 bases, and 8 bases separated the two germline ends. Study-level points and caveats: There were few convalescent patients in the study and no early post-infection timepoints. Cross-reactivity toward common cold coronaviruses was confined to only 1 of 255 vaccine-induced clones in healthy vaccinees.

Sequencing used immunoSEQ multiplex PCR; TCRdb keeps in-frame clones, though not all of them. Of about 71,000 clones in the sample, more than 60% are singletons; the top ten hold under 2.5%. The sample in question was CD4+ T cells from PBMCs cultured without peptide, obtained after COVID-19 vaccination. The chain links TRBV3-1 (or the pseudogene TRBV3-2) to TRBJ1-2; D is possibly TRBD1 (5 bases). This clonotype was sampled from a human donor who received a COVID-19 vaccine. This CDR3 is CASSQGKGNYGYTF. CDR3 DNA sequence: TGTGCCAGCAGCCAAGGGAAGGGGAACTATGGCTACACCTTC.